Following are 3 T cell receptor beta chains from one sample sequenced in a study of cytomegalovirus exposure and HLA in healthy donors. With 60 Vbeta and 13 Jbeta primers, the PCR was carried out. Libraries were prepared by immunoSEQ multiplex PCR; TCRdb keeps only in-frame clonotypes and omits some of them. Seen here are approximately 140,000 clones, roughly 81% observed once, and the top ten hold under 2%. The sequenced sample was PBMCs. These receptors originate from a female donor in good health and CMV-seronegative.

This sequence joins TRBV7-2 and TRBJ1-2; the D gene is possibly TRBD1 (6 bases). Per the germline V gene, CDR1 is SGHTA and CDR2 is FQGNSA. This CDR3 comprises 13 residues. Deletions cut 5 bases from V and 8 bases from J, with 15 bases between. This CDR3 is CASSPDRFEGYTF. The CDR3 nucleotides read TGTGCCAGCAGCCCAGACAGGTTTGAGGGCTACACCTTC.

The V gene is TRBV7-8, the J gene TRBJ2-2; possibly TRBD2 for D (6 bases). CDR1 is SGHVS and CDR2 is FQNEAQ in the germline V gene. With 4 bases removed from V and 4 bases from J, the gap between germline ends came to 22 bases. The CDR3 sequence is 18 residues long. CDR3 residues: CASSSRPPSGGGTGELFF. CDR3 DNA sequence: TGTGCCAGCAGCTCCAGACCACCCTCCGGGGGTGGCACCGGGGAGCTGTTTTTT. Supplemented by reference TRBV7-8 and TRBJ2-2, the full variable domain reads GAGVSQSPRYKVAKRGQDVALRCDPISGHVSLFWYQQALGQGPEFLTYFQNEAQLDKSGLPSDRFFAERPEGSVSTLKIQRTQQEDSAVYLCASSSRPPSGGGTGELFFGEGSRLTVL.

V usage is TRBV6-5 and J usage is TRBJ1-1; a weak D match, TRBD1 (5 bases). The CDR3 is 14 residues long. Trimming cost V 6 bases and J 0 bases, with 11 bases left between them. Germline V gives CDR1 MNHEY, CDR2 SVGAGI. CDR3 amino acids: CASRYTGLNTEAFF. The CDR3 DNA reads TGTGCCAGCAGATACACAGGCCTGAACACTGAAGCTTTCTTT.